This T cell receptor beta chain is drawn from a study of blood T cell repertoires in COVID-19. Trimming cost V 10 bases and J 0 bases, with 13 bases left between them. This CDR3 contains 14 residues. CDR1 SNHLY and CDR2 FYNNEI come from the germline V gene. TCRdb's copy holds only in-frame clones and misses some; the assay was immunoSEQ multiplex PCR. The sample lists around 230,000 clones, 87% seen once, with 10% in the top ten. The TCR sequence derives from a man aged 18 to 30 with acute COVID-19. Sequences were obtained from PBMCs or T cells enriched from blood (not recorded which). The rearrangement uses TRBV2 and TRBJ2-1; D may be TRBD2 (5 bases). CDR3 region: CANQRFYSYNEQFF. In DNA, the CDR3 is TGTGCCAATCAGCGGTTCTACTCCTACAATGAGCAGTTCTTC.